The 26 T cell receptor beta chains in this list originate from one sample, sequenced in a study of blood T cell repertoires in COVID-19. Sequenced by immunoSEQ multiplex PCR; TCRdb stores in-frame clones only, minus some. The table includes around 300,000 clones, 86% detected once. The specimen was peripheral blood. The receptor set was obtained from a woman in her 30s who had recovered from COVID-19.

The sample holds one count of this clone. This rearrangement joins TRBV6-5 to TRBJ1-2; D is uncertain. Trimming left V 2 bases short and J 7 bases short, with 11 bases between. The CDR3 contains 13 residues. Per the germline V gene, CDR1 is MNHEY and CDR2 is SVGAGI. CDR3 sequence (DNA): TGTGCCAGCAGTTACCCGGGTGCGGGTGGCTACACCTTC. Its protein product is CASSYPGAGGYTF.

The chain employs TRBV4-3 and TRBJ1-5, with D unresolved. V shed 0 bases and J shed 9 bases, with 15 bases lying between them. CDR3 length equals 15 residues. The germline V gene encodes CDR1 LGHNA and CDR2 YSLEER. In nucleotides, the CDR3 is TGCGCCAGCAGCCAAGATTCGGGAGCTAATGGGCCCCAGCATTTT. It translates to CASSQDSGANGPQHF.

CDR3 in amino acids: CASSLQGLNTGELFF. DNA of the CDR3: TGTGCCAGCAGCTTACAGGGCTTAAACACCGGGGAGCTGTTTTTT. The chain combines TRBV5-6 with TRBJ2-2; the D gene is possibly TRBD1 (6 bases). Germline assignment: CDR1 SGHDT and CDR2 YYEEEE. V was trimmed by 2 bases and J by 2 bases, leaving 10 bases between them. The CDR3 covers 15 residues.

This rearrangement joins TRBV7-9 to TRBJ1-3; 10 nucleotides line up with TRBD1. The CDR3 runs to 16 residues. Germline V gene sequence: CDR1 SEHNR, CDR2 FQNEAQ (reference sequence). V shed 6 bases, J shed 4 bases, and the junction held 9 bases outside the gene matches. CDR3 bases: TGTGCCAGCAGGGACCCCGGGACAGGGGAGGGAAACACCATATATTTT. Its protein product is CASRDPGTGEGNTIYF.

The sample holds a few counts of this clone. The J gene is TRBJ1-2, the V gene TRBV29-1, with a tentative D call TRBD1 (5 bases). The CDR3 is made up of 12 amino acids. Germline lookup yields CDR1 SQVTM and CDR2 ANQGSEA. With 2 bases removed from V and 5 bases from J, the gap between germline ends came to 9 bases. CDR3 protein: CSVERAGYGYTF. The CDR3 DNA reads TGCAGCGTTGAAAGGGCAGGGTATGGCTACACCTTC.

The chain joins TRBV30 to TRBJ1-4; a possible D gene is TRBD1 (5 bases). Trimming left V 4 bases short and J 8 bases short, with 11 bases between. Germline CDR1 reads GTSNPN; CDR2 reads SVGIG (reference sequence). CDR3 length: 12 residues. The CDR3 DNA follows: TGTGCCTGGACCAACCGGGGGGAAAAACTGTTTTTT. Its protein product is CAWTNRGEKLFF.

The chain has TRBV5-1 and TRBJ1-2, with D uncertain. V lost 4 bases to trimming and J lost 5 bases, with 9 bases between them. Germline CDR1 SGHRS, CDR2 YFSETQ. The CDR3 length is 12 residues. The CDR3 DNA is TGCGCCAGCAGCCTCGGAGGGTATGGCTACACCTTC. Translation gives CASSLGGYGYTF.

The V call is TRBV5-4, the J call TRBJ1-4; D ambiguous. The CDR3 runs to 14 residues. The V gene lost 2 bases and the J gene lost 8 bases, with 13 bases spanning the gap. CDR1 is SGHNT and CDR2 is YYREEE in the germline V gene (reference sequence). The CDR3 sequence: CASSFWGEGEKLFF. CDR3 DNA: TGTGCCAGCAGCTTCTGGGGAGAAGGGGAAAAACTGTTTTTT. Supplemented by reference TRBV5-4 and TRBJ1-4, the full variable domain reads ETGVTQSPTHLIKTRGQQVTLRCSSQSGHNTVSWYQQALGQGPQFIFQYYREEENGRGNFPPRFSGLQFPNYSSELNVNALELDDSALYLCASSFWGEGEKLFFGSGTQLSVL.

The V gene is TRBV6-4, the J gene TRBJ2-3; the match to TRBD2 covers 13 bases. The ends lost 0 bases at V and 6 bases at J; junction bases unmatched: 0. This CDR3 comprises 15 residues. In germline, CDR1 is MRHNA, CDR2 SNTAGT. In DNA form, the CDR3 reads TGTGCCAGCAGTGACTCGACTAGCGGGGGGGATACGCAGTATTTT. As protein: CASSDSTSGGDTQYF.

In this sample, this clone turned up once. V and J are TRBV5-6 and TRBJ1-1, with D possibly being TRBD1 (5 bases). Germline CDR1 SGHDT, CDR2 YYEEEE. Trimming took 1 base from V and 4 from J, leaving 8 bases between them. This CDR3 contains 13 residues. In DNA, the CDR3 is TGTGCCAGCAGCTTGCTAGGGGTCACTGAAGCTTTCTTT. Its translation: CASSLLGVTEAFF.

This clone was observed a single time. The rearrangement joins TRBV11-2 to TRBJ2-5; a weak D match, TRBD2 (6 bases). The CDR3 is made up of 14 amino acids. Germline CDR1 reads SGHAT; CDR2 reads FQNNGV. V was clipped by 0 bases and J by 5 bases, with 10 bases between them. The CDR3 DNA reads TGTGCCAGCAGCTTAGATCGGGGGTCGGAGACCCAGTACTTC. This encodes CASSLDRGSETQYF.

The chain recombines TRBV19 with TRBJ1-4; the D gene is possibly TRBD1 (5 bases). With 6 bases removed from V and 4 bases from J, the gap between germline ends came to 15 bases. This CDR3 region has 15 residues. From germline, CDR1 is LNHDA and CDR2 SQIVND (reference sequence). The CDR3 DNA follows: TGTGCCAGTAGGGATGAGGCAGGGCATAATGAAAAACTGTTTTTT. Translating it yields CASRDEAGHNEKLFF. The full variable domain, its missing parts supplied by reference TRBV19 and TRBJ1-4, is DGGITQSPKYLFRKEGQNVTLSCEQNLNHDAMYWYRQDPGQGLRLIYYSQIVNDFQKGDIAEGYSVSREKKESFPLTVTSAQKNPTAFYLCASRDEAGHNEKLFFGSGTQLSVL.

The gene calls are TRBV27 and TRBJ2-5; 7 nucleotides line up with TRBD1. With V trimmed by 5 bases and J by 1 base, 7 bases remained unmatched. Germline-derived CDR1 and CDR2 are MNHEY and SMNVEV (reference sequence). The CDR3 sequence is 15 residues long. CDR3 coding DNA: TGTGCCAGCAGTCCGACAGGGATCCCCCAAGAGACCCAGTACTTC. Translating gives CASSPTGIPQETQYF.

The chain joins TRBV4-2 to TRBJ1-3; unclear D gene. This CDR3 has 17 residues. The germline V gene encodes CDR1 LGHNA and CDR2 YNFKEQ. V lost 6 bases and J 4 bases, leaving 22 bases between the germline ends. The CDR3 nucleotides are TGTGCCAGCAGTATGAGAATCACGGAGGCGTCCGGAAACACCATATATTTT. This translates into CASSMRITEASGNTIYF.

This chain links TRBV7-6 with TRBJ1-2, with D possibly matching TRBD1 (5 bases). With 7 bases removed from V and 9 bases from J, the gap between germline ends came to 12 bases. CDR1 and CDR2 from the germline V gene are SGHVS and FNYEAQ. The CDR3 length is 11 residues. This CDR3 is CASNLDSRYTF. CDR3 bases: TGTGCCAGCAATCTAGACAGTCGCTACACCTTC. The complete variable domain, with remaining parts taken from reference TRBV7-6 and TRBJ1-2, reads GAGVSQSPRYKVTKRGQDVALRCDPISGHVSLYWYRQALGQGPEFLTYFNYEAQQDKSGLPNDRFSAERPEGSISTLTIQRTEQRDSAMYRCASNLDSRYTFGSGTRLTVV.

This sequence joins TRBV5-1 and TRBJ1-3; D uncertain. CDR1 SGHRS and CDR2 YFSETQ come from the germline V gene. This CDR3 has 15 residues. Trimming took 0 bases from V and 2 from J, leaving 9 bases between them. In DNA form, the CDR3 reads TGCGCCAGCAGCTTGGCCGGGGTAGCTGGAAACACCATATATTTT. This translates into CASSLAGVAGNTIYF. The variable domain in full, completed from reference TRBV5-1 and TRBJ1-3, reads KAGVTQTPRYLIKTRGQQVTLSCSPISGHRSVSWYQQTPGQGLQFLFEYFSETQRNKGNFPGRFSGRQFSNSRSEMNVSTLELGDSALYLCASSLAGVAGNTIYFGEGSWLTVV.

The chain combines TRBV29-1 with TRBJ1-4; D not resolved. Per the germline V gene, CDR1 is SQVTM and CDR2 is ANQGSEA. The CDR3 runs to 14 residues. Trimming cost V 6 bases and J 0 bases, with 11 bases left between them. This CDR3 is CSVQTAATNEKLFF. Written as DNA, the CDR3 is TGCAGCGTACAGACCGCCGCAACTAATGAAAAACTGTTTTTT.

The sample holds a few counts of this clone. This chain links TRBV4-2 with TRBJ1-2, with 9 nucleotides matching TRBD1. Germline V CDR1 and CDR2: LGHNA, YNFKEQ. With V trimmed by 4 bases and J by 1 base, 1 base remained unmatched. The CDR3 totals 14 residues. CDR3 in DNA: TGTGCCAGCAGCCGGGACAGGGATAACTATGGCTACACCTTC. It specifies CASSRDRDNYGYTF.

This chain joins TRBV14 and TRBJ1-6, with no clear D. The CDR3 has 13 residues. The V end was cut by 0 bases, the J end by 9 bases, with 6 bases between. Germline CDR1 SGHDN, CDR2 FVKESK. The CDR3 region is CASSQDVRSPLHF. The CDR3 DNA is TGTGCCAGCAGCCAAGACGTTCGTTCACCCCTCCACTTT. The entire variable domain, with the rest obtained from reference TRBV14 and TRBJ1-6, is as follows: EAGVTQFPSHSVIEKGQTVTLRCDPISGHDNLYWYRRVMGKEIKFLLHFVKESKQDESGMPNNRFLAERTGGTYSTLKVQPAELEDSGVYFCASSQDVRSPLHFGNGTRLTVT.

The J gene is TRBJ2-1, the V gene TRBV21-1; the table names TRBD2, a call not compared with the DNA. TRBV21-1 is reported as a pseudogene. There are 17 residues in the CDR3. The CDR3 DNA sequence: TGTGCCAGCAGCAAGAGGACTAGCGGGGGGATATACAATGAGCAGTTCTTC. Protein sequence: CASSKRTSGGIYNEQFF.

This rearrangement joins TRBV7-3 to TRBJ2-7; possible D gene TRBD2, 6 bases. From germline, CDR1 is SGHTA and CDR2 FQGTGA. V was trimmed by 3 bases and J by 1 base, leaving 7 bases between them. This CDR3 has 13 residues. CDR3 nucleotide sequence: TGTGCCAGCAGCTTCGGGGGTTCCTACGAGCAGTACTTC. Amino acids: CASSFGGSYEQYF.

The genes are TRBV19 and TRBJ2-2, with 7 bases lining up with TRBD1. The germline CDR1 and CDR2 sequences are LNHDA and SQIVND (reference sequence). V was pared by 6 bases and J by 7 bases, with 8 bases of the junction left unmatched. The CDR3 consists of 14 residues. The CDR3 DNA reads as TGTGCCAGTAGGGAGAGGGGGCTTAGCGGGGAGCTGTTTTTT. Translation: CASRERGLSGELFF. Variable domain in full (rest from reference TRBV19 and TRBJ2-2): DGGITQSPKYLFRKEGQNVTLSCEQNLNHDAMYWYRQDPGQGLRLIYYSQIVNDFQKGDIAEGYSVSREKKESFPLTVTSAQKNPTAFYLCASRERGLSGELFFGEGSRLTVL.

This chain connects TRBV7-3 to TRBJ2-5; TRBD2 agrees at 8 bases. From germline, CDR1 is SGHTA and CDR2 FQGTGA. The CDR3 totals 14 residues. With V trimmed by 5 bases and J by 5 bases, 7 bases remained unmatched. CDR3 sequence (DNA): TGTGCCAGCAGCCCCCGGGGGGGTAGGGAGACCCAGTACTTC. It codes for CASSPRGGRETQYF.

The chain carries TRBV6-5 and TRBJ1-5; TRBD1 matches 7 bases. CDR3 length: 15 residues. V was clipped by 0 bases and J by 4 bases; unmatched bases: 3. Per germline, CDR1 MNHEY and CDR2 SVGAGI. For the CDR3, the DNA is TGTGCCAGCAGTTACTCACACAGGGGTAATCAGCCCCAGCATTTT. This translates into CASSYSHRGNQPQHF.

The chain recombines TRBV7-2 with TRBJ2-1, with a possible D match to TRBD2 (5 bases). Germline-derived CDR1 and CDR2 are SGHTA and FQGNSA. V lost 3 bases to trimming and J lost 11 bases, with 17 bases between them. The CDR3 contains 14 residues. CDR3 sequence (DNA): TGTGCCAGCAGCTTTGGGAAAAGAGAGGGTCAGCAGTTCTTC. It is translated as CASSFGKREGQQFF.

The V and J genes are TRBV19 and TRBJ1-5; D possibly corresponds to TRBD1 (6 bases). CDR3 length: 12 amino acids. Looked up from germline, CDR1 is LNHDA and CDR2 is SQIVND (reference sequence). Trimming took off 4 bases at V and 9 bases at J, with 10 bases between the two ends. The CDR3 nucleotides read TGTGCCAGTAGTACAGGGGACCTGCCCCAGCATTTT. The encoded protein is CASSTGDLPQHF.